This T cell receptor (beta chain) was retrieved from a study of blood T cells in healthy people across ages. Together with a sample-barcoded 5' primer, a J-beta primer mix was included in a second PCR lasting about 7 to 11 cycles. Sequencing yielded, for each sample, at least 2.5 million paired-end reads carrying CDR3. TCRdb itself ran the 5' RACE reads through MiXCR, one entry per CDR3 protein. In the table there are 1 million to 1.2 million distinct CDR3 sequences, roughly two fifths of which are singletons. General study findings and limits: When set beside aged donors, long-lived donors presented more naive CD4+ cells and higher diversity.

At least 6 micrograms of total RNA were extracted per sample. The CDR3 contains 16 residues. CDR1 is MGHRA and CDR2 is YSYEKL in the germline V gene. This clonotype was counted a single time. Its target is not known. Sequenced material: blood. The chain combines TRBV4-1 with TRBJ2-5, with 10 nucleotides matching TRBD2. Judging by the DNA end, TRBJ2-7 fits better; the J call may be wrong. The TCR comes from a man between 18 and 35 years old in good health. CDR3 in amino acids: CASSQGTSGEGYEQYF. The CDR3 bases are TGCGCCAGCAGCCAAGGGACTAGCGGAGAGGGTTACGAGCAGTACTTC.